Included here is one T cell receptor (beta chain) sequence, with context. No antigen is known for it. This sample is drawn from a study of cytomegalovirus exposure and HLA in healthy donors. Germline V gene sequence: CDR1 SGHRS, CDR2 YFSETQ. Trimming took 4 bases from V and 7 from J; bases not matched to a gene: 6. The CDR3 is 13 amino acids. Whereas donors were nominally healthy upon sampling, unrecorded immune exposures were probable. The PCR had 60 Vbeta and 13 Jbeta primers. The data were produced by immunoSEQ multiplex PCR, yet TCRdb's version contains in-frame clones alone and is incomplete. The sample table sets out around 50,000 clones. Study results and limitations: In an earlier analysis, most TCR beta V segments were productive about 87% or about 30% of the time.

The clonotype was recovered from a woman aged 40 to 50 in good health and CMV-seronegative. The sequenced sample consisted of PBMCs. The chain employs TRBV5-1 and TRBJ1-2; 8 bases line up with TRBD1. CDR3 bases: TGCGCCAGCAGCCAAGGACAGGGTGGTGGCTACACCTTC. This translates into CASSQGQGGGYTF.